This is a list of T cell receptor beta chains from one sample in a study of control samples from healthy donors and cancer patients. Libraries were prepared by immunoSEQ multiplex PCR; TCRdb keeps only in-frame clonotypes and omits some of them. The sample carries about 97,000 clones, roughly 91% recorded once. The sample was blood. The receptors stem from a man aged 30 to 45 in good health. Both conserved end residues are part of each CDR3. The D gene is left open where the match is weak. Rows may omit the clone size; those that give it use once, few, many or a size class.

>NA|NA|TRBJ1-5|TRBV28
TGTGCCAGCAAAACCGGGACCGGCGGCCATCAGCCCCAGCATTTT
CASKTGTGGHQPQHF
>TRBD2|few|TRBJ2-1|TRBV3-1/TRBV3-2
TGTGCCAGCAGCCAAAGAGGCGGGACTAGCGGGAGTGAGCAGTTCTTC
CASSQRGGTSGSEQFF
>NA|NA|TRBJ1-2|TRBV19
TGTGCCAGTAGTATAGATCAGGGCCCAAGCCGGCGTGGCTACACCTTC
CASSIDQGPSRRGYTF
>NA|NA|TRBJ1-2|TRBV29-1
TGCAGCGTTCCGGGGTCGGGGGCGGATGGCTACACCTTC
CSVPGSGADGYTF
>NA|once|TRBJ1-6|TRBV5-6
TGTGCCAGCAGCTTGCCACAGGGAGACTCACCCCTCCACTTT
CASSLPQGDSPLHF
>NA|once|TRBJ1-2|TRBV2
TGTGCCAGCAACGCGGATACTAACTATGGCTACACCTTC
CASNADTNYGYTF
>NA|NA|TRBJ2-5|TRBV7-2
TGTGCCAGCAGCCGGGGACTCTCGGGAGAGACCCAGTACTTC
CASSRGLSGETQYF
>TRBD2|NA|TRBJ2-5|TRBV13
TGTGCCAGCAGCTTAGGACTAGCGGAGAGAGAGACCCAGTACTTC
CASSLGLAERETQYF
>TRBD1|NA|TRBJ2-7|TRBV5-1
TGCGCCAGCAGCTTGCCGGGACAGGGTTTCTACGAGCAGTACTTC
CASSLPGQGFYEQYF
>NA|NA|TRBJ2-1|TRBV7-9
TGTGCCAGCAGGCGTGACAGGTCGGAGCAGTTCTTC
CASRRDRSEQFF
>NA|NA|TRBJ2-7|TRBV2
TGTGCCAGCAGCCTTATACAATACTACGAGCAGTACTTC
CASSLIQYYEQYF
>NA|NA|TRBJ1-2|TRBV20-1
TGCAGTGCTAAGAACAGTTATGGCTACACCTTC
CSAKNSYGYTF
>TRBD2|NA|TRBJ2-5|TRBV20-1
TGCAGTGCTAGTACCCTGAGCGGGGGGGGGACCCAGTACTTC
CSASTLSGGGTQYF
>NA|NA|TRBJ1-1|TRBV20-1
TGCAGTGCTAGCGCGAACACTGAAGCTTTCTTT
CSASANTEAFF
>NA|NA|TRBJ1-2|TRBV6-1
TGTGCCAGCAGTGACGCGCCCGGGCGCGCGGGAGGAGGCTACACCTTC
CASSDAPGRAGGGYTF
>TRBD2|NA|TRBJ2-7|TRBV7-2
TGTGCCAGCAGCCGGGGACTAGCGGGAACCTACGAGCAGTACTTC
CASSRGLAGTYEQYF
>NA|NA|TRBJ2-3|TRBV10-1
TGCGCCAGCAGTGACCTCACTAGCAGCAACACAGATACGCAGTATTTT
CASSDLTSSNTDTQYF
>NA|NA|TRBJ2-7|TRBV19
TGTGCCAGTAGTGTTCGGCGGGACCCCTACGAGCAGTACTTC
CASSVRRDPYEQYF
>NA|NA|TRBJ1-2|TRBV28
TGTGCCAGCAGTTTATTGCCACAATTTCGATATGGCTACACCTTC
CASSLLPQFRYGYTF
>NA|NA|TRBJ2-3|TRBV19
TGTGCCAGCGGGGGGCGGGCACCAAACACAGATACGCAGTATTTT
CASGGRAPNTDTQYF
>NA|NA|TRBJ1-4|TRBV5-1
TGCGCCAGCAGCCCAAGGGGGAGGGAGGAAAAACTGTTTTTT
CASSPRGREEKLFF
>NA|NA|TRBJ1-1|TRBV19
TGTGCCAGTAGTATTTACACGGAGGGATATGGGGCTTTCTTT
CASSIYTEGYGAFF
>TRBD1|NA|TRBJ1-3|TRBV4-1
TGCGCCAGCAGCCAAGCGGCACCTGGGACAGGGCCATACTCTGGAAACACCATATATTTT
CASSQAAPGTGPYSGNTIYF
>NA|NA|TRBJ1-2|TRBV3-1/TRBV3-2
TGTGCCAGCAGCGGGGCCACGACGCGTGGCTACACCTTC
CASSGATTRGYTF
>NA|few|TRBJ1-5|TRBV3-1/TRBV3-2
TGTGCCAGCAGCCAGCAGGGTGTTAGGGATCAGCCCCAGCATTTT
CASSQQGVRDQPQHF
>NA|NA|TRBJ2-3|TRBV2
TGTGCCAGCAGTGGAGGGGGAGCCCGCTCAGATACGCAGTATTTT
CASSGGGARSDTQYF
>NA|NA|TRBJ1-4|TRBV5-1
TGCGCCAGCAGCTTGGGACTAGCAGGAACTAATGAAAAACTGTTTTTT
CASSLGLAGTNEKLFF
>TRBD1|few|TRBJ1-5|TRBV28
TGTGCCAGCAGTTTGGGACAGGGTGCCCAGCATTTT
CASSLGQGAQHF
>TRBD1|NA|TRBJ1-2|TRBV10-3
TGTGCCATCAGTGAGTTCGCGTCAGGGGGCGTTGGCTACACCTTC
CAISEFASGGVGYTF
>TRBD1|once|TRBJ1-3|TRBV5-1
TGCGCCAGCAGTCAGGACAGGCCGCTCTCTGGAAACACCATATATTTT
CASSQDRPLSGNTIYF
>NA|once|TRBJ2-1|TRBV3-1/TRBV3-2
TGTGCCAGCAGCCGGACAGTCTCCTACAATGAGCAGTTCTTC
CASSRTVSYNEQFF
>NA|once|TRBJ2-3|TRBV9
TGTGCCAGCAGCCCGATCGACGGACGTAGCACAGATACGCAGTATTTT
CASSPIDGRSTDTQYF
>NA|NA|TRBJ1-1|TRBV4-1
TGCGCCAGCAGCCAGGCAATACAGGGATTGATCACTGAAGCTTTCTTT
CASSQAIQGLITEAFF
>NA|NA|TRBJ2-1|TRBV3-1/TRBV3-2
TGTGCCAGCAGCCAAGATCTGAGCGGTGAGCAGTTCTTC
CASSQDLSGEQFF
>NA|NA|TRBJ2-5|TRBV6-5
TGTGCCAGCAGAGCGACTCGTGGAGAGACCCAGTACTTC
CASRATRGETQYF
>TRBD2|NA|TRBJ2-2|TRBV2
TGTGCCAGCAGTGTGGCTAGCGGGGGCTGGAACACCGGGGAGCTGTTTTTT
CASSVASGGWNTGELFF
>NA|NA|TRBJ2-1|TRBV11-2
TGTGCCAGCAGCTTAGATCGCGCTAGCGTGGGCAATGAGCAGTTCTTC
CASSLDRASVGNEQFF